This T cell receptor beta chain was identified during a study of cytomegalovirus exposure and HLA in healthy donors. General study findings and limits: The study recorded 164 TCR beta chains that were cytomegalovirus-associated. Later examination showed HLA-associated TCR beta chains had greater clonal expansion than equally common others. A later analysis reported that several of the most significant clusters appeared to be linked to common viral pathogens, among them Epstein-Barr virus.

The V gene lost 7 bases and the J gene lost 2 bases, with 9 bases spanning the gap. Germline CDR1 SGHRS, CDR2 YFSETQ. This CDR3 comprises 12 residues. The primer mix had 60 Vbeta and 13 Jbeta primers. In the authors' workflow: Later analysis identified around 85 million unique TCR beta chains, about 11 million shared. Profiled with immunoSEQ multiplex PCR; TCRdb holds only in-frame clones, not every one. The V and J calls and clone size come from that table; D and trimming were worked out from the DNA. Its listing shows 38,000 or so clones. Of note for this clone: Its antigen is as yet unknown.

The genes are TRBV5-1 and TRBJ1-2, with D hard to call. The TCR sequence derives from a middle-aged man in good health and CMV-seropositive. Specimen: PBMCs. The CDR3: CASRGANYGYTF. CDR3 bases: TGCGCCAGCCGGGGTGCGAACTATGGCTACACCTTC.